The clone carrying this T cell receptor (beta chain) was observed a few times. Its antigen remains unidentified. Since a much larger clone is just one base distant, this may be a read error. The data stem from a study of T cell repertoires in aging, cancer and after chemotherapy. Study-level background: Chronic lymphocytic leukemia patients on fludarabine- or bendamustine-based regimens gave paired samples before and after chemotherapy.

Rearranged V-D-J TRB sequences were amplified with a mixed TRB-A/B primer pool. Via MiXCR, TCRdb re-called the multiplex PCR reads, giving one row per CDR3 protein. The table shows about 540 distinct CDR3 sequences, with roughly 24% occurring only once. Peripheral blood genomic DNA, not sorted cells or RNA, was the template. This CDR3 region has 19 residues. The V and J ends lost 4 bases and 0 bases, in that order; junction bases with no gene match: 13. In germline, CDR1 is MNHEY, CDR2 SMNVEV (reference sequence). Study-level points and caveats: Age-matched healthy donors had significantly more diverse, less clonal blood TCR repertoires than untreated cancer patients.

This chain connects TRBV27 to TRBJ2-1; 9 bases map to TRBD2. Source material: blood. The clonotype was recovered from a human donor with a blood cancer. The CDR3 here is CASSSSGIRPLSSYNEQFF. CDR3 in DNA: TGTGCCAGCAGTTCTAGCGGGATACGCCCCCTAAGCTCCTACAATGAGCAGTTCTTC.